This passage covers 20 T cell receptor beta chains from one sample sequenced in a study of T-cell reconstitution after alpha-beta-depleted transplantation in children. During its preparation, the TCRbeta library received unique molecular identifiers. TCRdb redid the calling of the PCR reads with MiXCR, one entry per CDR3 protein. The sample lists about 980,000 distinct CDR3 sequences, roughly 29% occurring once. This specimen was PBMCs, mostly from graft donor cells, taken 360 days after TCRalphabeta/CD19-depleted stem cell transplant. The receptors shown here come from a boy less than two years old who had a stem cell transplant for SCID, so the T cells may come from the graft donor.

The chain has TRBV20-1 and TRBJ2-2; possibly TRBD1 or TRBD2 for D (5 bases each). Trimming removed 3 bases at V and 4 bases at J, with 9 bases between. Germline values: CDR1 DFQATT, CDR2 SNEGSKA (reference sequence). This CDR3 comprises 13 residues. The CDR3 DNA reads TGCAGTGCTAGTTGGGACCCCACCGGGGAGCTGTTTTTT. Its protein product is CSASWDPTGELFF.

The DNA for the CDR3 is TGTGCCAGCAGCCAAAGCTACTTTGGCTACACCTTC. This codes for CASSQSYFGYTF. The rearrangement joins TRBV3-1 to TRBJ1-2; D uncertain. CDR1 LGHDT and CDR2 YNNKEL come from the germline V gene (reference sequence). V was clipped by 2 bases and J by 7 bases, with 8 bases between them. CDR3 size: 12 residues.

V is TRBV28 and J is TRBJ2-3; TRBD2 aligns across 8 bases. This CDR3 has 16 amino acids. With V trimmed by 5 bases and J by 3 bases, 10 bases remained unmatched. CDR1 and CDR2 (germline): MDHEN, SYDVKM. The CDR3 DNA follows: TGTGCCAGCAGTCCCAATTCGGGGGGGCAAACAGATACGCAGTATTTT. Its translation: CASSPNSGGQTDTQYF.

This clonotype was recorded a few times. CDR3 amino acids: CATPGQGCSPLHF. The CDR3 DNA follows: TGTGCCACTCCGGGACAGGGTTGTTCACCCCTCCACTTT. V and J are TRBV12-3 or TRBV12-4 and TRBJ1-6, with TRBD1 matching 9 bases. Germline trimming cut 10 bases from V and 9 bases from J; bases unmatched to any gene: 7. The CDR3 is 13 amino acids.

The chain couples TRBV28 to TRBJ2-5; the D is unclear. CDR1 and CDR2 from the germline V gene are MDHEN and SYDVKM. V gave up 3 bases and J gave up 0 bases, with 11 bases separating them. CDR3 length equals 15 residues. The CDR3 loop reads CASSLGSVYQETQYF. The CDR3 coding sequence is TGTGCCAGCAGTTTGGGCAGTGTGTACCAAGAGACCCAGTACTTC.

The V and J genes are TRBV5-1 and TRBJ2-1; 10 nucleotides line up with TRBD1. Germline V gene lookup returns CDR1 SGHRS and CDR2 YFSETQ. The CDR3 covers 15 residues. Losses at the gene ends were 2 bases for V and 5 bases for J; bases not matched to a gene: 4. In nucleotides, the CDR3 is TGCGCCAGCAGCTTAGGGGACAGGGGTCACAATGAGCAGTTCTTC. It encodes CASSLGDRGHNEQFF.

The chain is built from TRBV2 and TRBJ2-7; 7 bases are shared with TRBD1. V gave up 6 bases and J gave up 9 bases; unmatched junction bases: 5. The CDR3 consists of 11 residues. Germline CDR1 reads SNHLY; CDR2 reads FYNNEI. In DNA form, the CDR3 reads TGTGCCAGCAGCCGGGACAGTTCGCAGTACTTC. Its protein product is CASSRDSSQYF.

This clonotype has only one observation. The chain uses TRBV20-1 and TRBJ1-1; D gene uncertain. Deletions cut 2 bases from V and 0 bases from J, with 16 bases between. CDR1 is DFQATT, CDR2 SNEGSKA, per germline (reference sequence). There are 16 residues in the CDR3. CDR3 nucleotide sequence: TGCAGTGCTAGACCCCCGGCCAGAAGCATGAACACTGAAGCTTTCTTT. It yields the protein CSARPPARSMNTEAFF.

CDR3 region: CASSFPLGAHYNEQFF. The CDR3 region has the DNA TGTGCCAGCAGCTTCCCCCTGGGGGCGCACTACAATGAGCAGTTCTTC. J is TRBJ2-1 and V is TRBV7-2; a weak D match, TRBD1 (6 bases). Germline V gene sequence: CDR1 SGHTA, CDR2 FQGNSA. CDR3 length: 16 amino acids. Trimming took 3 bases from V and 3 from J, leaving 15 bases between them.

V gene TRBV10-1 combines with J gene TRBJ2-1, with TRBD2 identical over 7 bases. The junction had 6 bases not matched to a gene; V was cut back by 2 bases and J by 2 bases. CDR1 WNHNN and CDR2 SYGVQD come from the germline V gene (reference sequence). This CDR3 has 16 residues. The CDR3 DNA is TGCGCCAGCAGTGAGGGCGCGGGGAGGGCCTACAATGAGCAGTTCTTC. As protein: CASSEGAGRAYNEQFF.

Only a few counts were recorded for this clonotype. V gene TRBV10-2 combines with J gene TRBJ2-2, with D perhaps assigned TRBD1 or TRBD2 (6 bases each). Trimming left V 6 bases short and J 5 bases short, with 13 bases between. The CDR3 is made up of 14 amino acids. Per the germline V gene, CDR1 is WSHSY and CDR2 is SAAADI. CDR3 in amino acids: CASRSGAGTGELFF. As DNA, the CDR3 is TGCGCCAGCAGGTCAGGGGCGGGAACCGGGGAGCTGTTTTTT.

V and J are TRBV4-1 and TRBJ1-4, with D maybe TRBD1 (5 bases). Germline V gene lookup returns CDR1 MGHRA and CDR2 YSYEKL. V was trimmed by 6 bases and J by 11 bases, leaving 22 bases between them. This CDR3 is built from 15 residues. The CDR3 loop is CASRLLPGPKWKLFF. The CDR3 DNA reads TGCGCCAGCAGGCTGCTTCCGGGGCCGAAGTGGAAACTGTTTTTT.

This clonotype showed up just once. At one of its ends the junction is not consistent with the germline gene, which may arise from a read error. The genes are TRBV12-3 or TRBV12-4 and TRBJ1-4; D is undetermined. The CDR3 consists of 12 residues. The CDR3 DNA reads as TGTGTCAGCAGCCCAAGAGGCGAAAAACTGTTTTTT. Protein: CVSSPRGEKLFF.

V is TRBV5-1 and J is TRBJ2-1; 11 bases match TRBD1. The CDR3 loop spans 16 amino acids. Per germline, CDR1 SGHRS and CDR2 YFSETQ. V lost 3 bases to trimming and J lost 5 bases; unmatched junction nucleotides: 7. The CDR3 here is CASSSSGQGANNEQFF. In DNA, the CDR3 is TGCGCCAGCAGCTCATCTGGACAGGGGGCGAACAATGAGCAGTTCTTC. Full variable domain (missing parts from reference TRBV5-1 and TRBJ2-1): KAGVTQTPRYLIKTRGQQVTLSCSPISGHRSVSWYQQTPGQGLQFLFEYFSETQRNKGNFPGRFSGRQFSNSRSEMNVSTLELGDSALYLCASSSSGQGANNEQFFGPGTRLTVL.

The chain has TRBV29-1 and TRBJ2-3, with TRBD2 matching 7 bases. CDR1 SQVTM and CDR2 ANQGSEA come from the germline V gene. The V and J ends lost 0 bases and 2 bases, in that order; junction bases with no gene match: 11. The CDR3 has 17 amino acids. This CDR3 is CSVEEGGAGLITDTQYF. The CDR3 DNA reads TGCAGCGTTGAAGAGGGAGGGGCCGGGCTGATCACAGATACGCAGTATTTT.

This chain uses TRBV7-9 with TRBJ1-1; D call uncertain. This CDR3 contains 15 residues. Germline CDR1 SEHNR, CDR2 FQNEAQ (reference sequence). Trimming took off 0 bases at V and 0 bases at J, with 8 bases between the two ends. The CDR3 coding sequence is TGTGCCAGCAGCTTAGCTCGGGTGATGAACACTGAAGCTTTCTTT. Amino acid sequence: CASSLARVMNTEAFF.

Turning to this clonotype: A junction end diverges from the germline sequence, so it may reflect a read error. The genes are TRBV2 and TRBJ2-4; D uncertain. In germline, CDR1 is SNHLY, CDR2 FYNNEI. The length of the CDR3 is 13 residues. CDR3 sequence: CASSEEGVGPINF. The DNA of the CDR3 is TGTGCCAGCAGTGAAGAGGGTGTCGGACCCATAAACTTC. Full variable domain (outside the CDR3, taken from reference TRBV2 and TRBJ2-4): EPEVTQTPSHQVTQMGQEVILRCVPISNHLYFYWYRQILGQKVEFLVSFYNNEISEKSEIFDDQFSVERPDGSNFTLKIRSTKLEDSAMYFCASSEEGVGPINFGAGTRLSVL.

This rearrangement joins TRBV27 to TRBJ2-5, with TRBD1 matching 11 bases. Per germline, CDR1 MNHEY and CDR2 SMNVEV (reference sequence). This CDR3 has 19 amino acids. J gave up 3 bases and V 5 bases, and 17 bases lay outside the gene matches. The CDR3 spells CASSPVFGGDRGGEETQYF. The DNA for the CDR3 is TGTGCCAGCAGTCCAGTTTTCGGTGGGGACAGGGGGGGGGAAGAGACCCAGTACTTC.

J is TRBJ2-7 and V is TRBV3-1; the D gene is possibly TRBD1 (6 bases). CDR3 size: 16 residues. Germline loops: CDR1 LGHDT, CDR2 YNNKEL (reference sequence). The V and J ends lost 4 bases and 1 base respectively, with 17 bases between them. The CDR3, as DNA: TGTGCCAGCAGCCCCTATGGGGGCGGTCCGTCCTACGAGCAGTACTTC. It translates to CASSPYGGGPSYEQYF.

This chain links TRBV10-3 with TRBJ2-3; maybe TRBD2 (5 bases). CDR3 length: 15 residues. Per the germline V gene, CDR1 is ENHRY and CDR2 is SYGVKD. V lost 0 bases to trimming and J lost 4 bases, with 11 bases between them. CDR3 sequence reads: CAISESRGSADTQYF. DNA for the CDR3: TGTGCCATCAGTGAGTCCCGAGGGAGCGCAGATACGCAGTATTTT.